Described below is a single T cell receptor (beta chain) sequence and its context. Its cognate antigen is unknown. The data belong to a study of cytomegalovirus exposure and HLA in healthy donors. Study at large: About 79 million unique TCRs from HLA-typed donors were held in an early data release. Study-wide findings and caveats: The classifier reportedly diagnosed cytomegalovirus status with high sensitivity and specificity.

Use of 60 Vbeta and 13 Jbeta primers characterized the PCR. Produced via immunoSEQ multiplex PCR; TCRdb's table is partial and in-frame only. The table lists approximately 38,000 clones. The CDR3 spans 15 residues. V shed 4 bases, J shed 6 bases, and the junction held 6 bases outside the gene matches. Germline CDR1 and CDR2: SGHTA and FQGTGA. Sequenced input: PBMCs. The source of this sequence is a man younger than 40 in good health and CMV-seronegative. The V call is TRBV7-3, the J call TRBJ2-1; 10 bases map to TRBD2. The CDR3 bases are TGTGCCAGCAGCTGGACTAGCGGAGATAGCAATGAGCAGTTCTTC. This translates into CASSWTSGDSNEQFF. The full variable domain, with the rest looked up from reference TRBV7-3 and TRBJ2-1, is GAGVSQTPSNKVTEKGKYVELRCDPISGHTALYWYRQSLGQGPEFLIYFQGTGAADDSGLPNDRFFAVRPEGSVSTLKIQRTERGDSAVYLCASSWTSGDSNEQFFGPGTRLTVL.